This T cell receptor delta chain was recorded in a study of gamma-delta chains in newborns, infants, children. Study details: Polyclonal expansion of innate γδ T cells after birth follows microbial exposure.

TCRdb re-called the reads through CATT. The sample shows over 4,500 delta-chain clones, 2.5% to 3% of them seen only once. Germline CDR1 reads GEAIGNYY; CDR2 reads EKD. The CDR3 runs 18 residues. J was trimmed by 3 bases and V by 1 base; bases with no gene match: 3. This clone has more than one count but fewer than ten. The sequenced sample consisted of blood. The sequence derives from a child who was a newborn, infant or young child, either healthy, febrile or measles-vaccinated (not recorded which). The chain recombines TRDV2 with TRDJ3; 12 nucleotides match TRDD3. The CDR3 sequence is CACDTLGDTRWDTRQMFF. The DNA for the CDR3 is TGTGCCTGTGACACGCTGGGGGATACGCGCTGGGACACCCGACAGATGTTTTTC.